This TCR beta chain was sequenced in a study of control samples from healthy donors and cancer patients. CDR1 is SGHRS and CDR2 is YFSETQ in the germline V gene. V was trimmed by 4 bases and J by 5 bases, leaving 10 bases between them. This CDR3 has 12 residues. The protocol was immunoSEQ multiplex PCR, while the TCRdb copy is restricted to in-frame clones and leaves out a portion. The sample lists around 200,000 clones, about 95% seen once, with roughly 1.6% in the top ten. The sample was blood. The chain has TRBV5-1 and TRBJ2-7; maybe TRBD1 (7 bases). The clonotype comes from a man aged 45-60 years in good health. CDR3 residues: CASSIRGDEQYF. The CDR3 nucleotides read TGCGCCAGCAGCATCAGGGGGGACGAGCAGTACTTC.